This T cell receptor beta chain was observed in a study of chemoradiotherapy in HPV16-positive cancers. Here immunoSEQ multiplex PCR was the method, and the copy in TCRdb shows in-frame clones only, minus some. The table shows about 27,000 clones, with more than 85% occurring only once. The sample in question was blood, obtained from a patient who underwent chemoradiotherapy. This TCR was sampled from a human donor with HPV-associated anogenital cancer.

The CDR3 is CASSPISSVGEQYF. The CDR3 nucleotides read TGTGCCAGCAGCCCCATCTCCAGCGTGGGGGAGCAGTACTTC. The chain combines TRBV9 with TRBJ2-7; D uncertain. Germline V gene sequence: CDR1 SGDLS, CDR2 YYNGEE. V was cut by 4 bases and J by 7 bases, with 18 bases left in between. The CDR3 is 14 residues long.